This T cell receptor (beta chain) was identified during a study of blood T cell repertoires in COVID-19. CDR3 length: 13 residues. The germline gives CDR1 SGHTA, CDR2 FQGNSA. The V gene lost 5 bases and the J gene lost 4 bases, with 8 bases spanning the gap. Clones were read by immunoSEQ multiplex PCR, and TCRdb kept only the in-frame ones, dropping some. This repertoire shows roughly 70,000 clones, 85% to 90% found once; its top ten account for approximately 6.7%. This TCR was recovered from a woman over 75 with active COVID-19. Material: peripheral blood. J is TRBJ2-2 and V is TRBV7-2, with TRBD1 as a possible D gene (6 bases). In DNA, the CDR3 is TGTGCCAGCAGCCCGGACAGCACCGGGGAGCTGTTTTTT. Amino acid sequence: CASSPDSTGELFF.